Each of the 12 T cell receptor beta chains below was sequenced from the same sample in a study of cytomegalovirus exposure and HLA in healthy donors. The PCR contained 60 Vbeta and 13 Jbeta primers. Method: immunoSEQ multiplex PCR; TCRdb's copy keeps in-frame clones and lacks some. The sample includes some 150,000 clones, about three quarters of them seen just once. Sequenced input: PBMCs. These receptors were taken from a man between 35 and 55 years old in good health and CMV-seropositive.

V usage is TRBV7-9 and J usage is TRBJ2-1; 9 bases map to TRBD2. The CDR3 length is 14 residues. Losses at the gene ends were 8 bases for V and 6 bases for J; bases not matched to a gene: 8. Germline CDR1 reads SEHNR; CDR2 reads FQNEAQ (reference sequence). DNA of the CDR3: TGTGCCAGCCTCCTTAGCGGGGGACGCAATGAGCAGTTCTTC. Protein: CASLLSGGRNEQFF.

The chain joins TRBV7-9 to TRBJ1-5; TRBD1 might be the D (6 bases). The CDR3 totals 14 residues. The V gene's germline CDR1 is SEHNR and CDR2 FQNEAQ (reference sequence). Trimming pared 5 bases from V and 1 base from J, leaving 9 bases between. The CDR3 DNA follows: TGTGCCAGCAGCGCGGGGGCGAGCAATCAGCCCCAGCATTTT. Translation gives CASSAGASNQPQHF.

The chain uses TRBV5-1 and TRBJ2-1; 8 positions match TRBD1. V shed 4 bases and J 0 bases; nucleotides not matched to a gene: 9. Per germline, CDR1 SGHRS and CDR2 YFSETQ. The length of the CDR3 is 17 residues. The CDR3 is CASSPGTGESSYNEQFF. As DNA, the CDR3 is TGCGCCAGCAGCCCCGGGACAGGCGAGAGCTCCTACAATGAGCAGTTCTTC.

The chain has TRBV4-1 and TRBJ1-4; D is uncertain. This CDR3 contains 13 residues. Germline V gene lookup returns CDR1 MGHRA and CDR2 YSYEKL. Trimming took off 6 bases at V and 8 bases at J, with 13 bases between the two ends. CDR3 nucleotides: TGCGCCAGCAGTCGGACTCGCGGGGAAAAACTGTTTTTT. Amino acids: CASSRTRGEKLFF.

This chain uses TRBV5-1 with TRBJ1-3; 7 nucleotides match TRBD1. The CDR3 contains 15 residues. The germline V gene encodes CDR1 SGHRS and CDR2 YFSETQ. J gave up 8 bases and V 4 bases, and 12 bases lay outside the gene matches. The CDR3 region has the DNA TGCGCCAGCAGCATCGGGACAGTAGCCTTGGACACCATATATTTT. Protein: CASSIGTVALDTIYF.

The CDR3 spells CAWKADTQLRTQYF. Written as DNA, the CDR3 is TGTGCCTGGAAGGCGGACACCCAGTTACGGACCCAGTACTTC. The chain uses TRBV30 and TRBJ2-5, with D perhaps matching TRBD1 (5 bases). The CDR3 is 14 amino acids. Germline CDR1 is GTSNPN and CDR2 is SVGIG (reference sequence). The ends were cut back, 4 bases at V and 7 bases at J, with 19 bases in the middle.

As for this clone: Mismatch with germline at one junction end may stem from a read error. The rearrangement uses TRBV7-9 and TRBJ1-1, with TRBD1 as a possible D gene (5 bases). The CDR3 loop spans 13 amino acids. Germline V gene data show CDR1 as SEHNR and CDR2 as FQNEAQ (reference sequence). CDR3 residues: CSSSEGARDEAFF. CDR3 sequence (DNA): TGTTCCAGCAGCGAAGGGGCGAGAGATGAAGCTTTCTTT.

Points on this clone: Mismatch with germline at one junction end may stem from a read error. CDR3 sequence reads: CSSSLIGQGGTDTQYF. The CDR3 DNA reads TGTTCCAGCAGCTTAATCGGTCAGGGAGGAACAGATACGCAGTATTTT. J is TRBJ2-3 and V is TRBV7-9, with a weak D call TRBD2 (6 bases). This CDR3 has 16 amino acids. Germline-derived CDR1 and CDR2 are SEHNR and FQNEAQ (reference sequence).

The rearrangement uses TRBV9 and TRBJ1-4, with D tentatively TRBD1 (5 bases). The CDR3 runs to 15 residues. Trimming shortened V by 0 bases and J by 8 bases, and 14 bases separated the two germline ends. Per germline, CDR1 SGDLS and CDR2 YYNGEE. CDR3 sequence (DNA): TGTGCCAGCAGCGTAGGGCAGGGTAGTATGGAAAAACTGTTTTTT. Protein product: CASSVGQGSMEKLFF.

The chain employs TRBV5-1 and TRBJ1-3, with D perhaps matching TRBD1 (6 bases). Germline loops: CDR1 SGHRS, CDR2 YFSETQ. V was pared by 4 bases and J by 0 bases, with 20 bases between. There are 18 residues in the CDR3. CDR3 loop: CASSLSSAGDLSGNTIYF. The CDR3 coding sequence is TGCGCCAGCAGCCTCTCTTCGGCAGGGGACCTCTCTGGAAACACCATATATTTT.

The genes are TRBV7-6 and TRBJ2-2; unclear D gene. In germline, CDR1 is SGHVS, CDR2 FNYEAQ. V lost 4 bases, J lost 7 bases, and 10 bases lay in between. The length of the CDR3 is 13 residues. In DNA form, the CDR3 reads TGTGCCAGCAGCTCGTTTGCTAACGGGGAGCTGTTTTTT. It is translated as CASSSFANGELFF.

This chain connects TRBV9 to TRBJ2-3; 13 bases match TRBD2. Germline-derived CDR1 and CDR2 are SGDLS and YYNGEE. The V segment lost 4 bases and the J segment 2 bases; nucleotides outside the gene matches: 4. CDR3 length equals 16 residues. CDR3 amino acids: CASSIGLAGVTDTQYF. The CDR3 DNA is TGTGCCAGCAGCATTGGACTAGCGGGAGTCACAGATACGCAGTATTTT. Based on the CDR3 plus reference TRBV9 and TRBJ2-3, the full variable domain is DSGVTQTPKHLITATGQRVTLRCSPRSGDLSVYWYQQSLDQGLQFLIQYYNGEERAKGNILERFSAQQFPDLHSELNLSSLELGDSALYFCASSIGLAGVTDTQYFGPGTRLTVL.